This T cell receptor beta chain originates from a study of regulatory T cells in long-lasting Graves disease. Time point denoted: newly diagnosed GD, antithyroid drugs for less than 3 months. Scientists built the TCR library using RNA that was extracted from PBMCs. The CDR3 totals 13 residues. Trimming pared 2 bases from V and 7 bases from J, leaving 12 bases between. Per germline, CDR1 SNHLY and CDR2 FYNNEI. In building TCR beta libraries, iRepertoire HTBI primers were used together with Arm-PCR of CDR3 regions. Using its own MiXCR run on the multiplex PCR reads, TCRdb lists one record per CDR3 protein. The repertoire holds about 500,000 distinct CDR3 sequences, with about 12% as singletons. This clonotype was counted at least ten times. These data were likewise used in another study, on T cells in Graves' hyperthyroidism and ophthalmopathy. As reported in that work: Subjects aged 18 to 65 presented with newly diagnosed hyperthyroidism of less than 2 months' duration.

The sample consisted of peripheral blood mononuclear cells (PBMCs), taken at new diagnosis, from a patient treated with antithyroid drugs. This clonotype was obtained from a woman in her thirties with Graves disease. The rearrangement joins TRBV2 to TRBJ2-7, with D possibly being TRBD2 (5 bases). This CDR3 is CASSEWLAGEQYF. The CDR3 region has the DNA TGTGCCAGCAGTGAATGGCTAGCTGGGGAGCAGTACTTC.